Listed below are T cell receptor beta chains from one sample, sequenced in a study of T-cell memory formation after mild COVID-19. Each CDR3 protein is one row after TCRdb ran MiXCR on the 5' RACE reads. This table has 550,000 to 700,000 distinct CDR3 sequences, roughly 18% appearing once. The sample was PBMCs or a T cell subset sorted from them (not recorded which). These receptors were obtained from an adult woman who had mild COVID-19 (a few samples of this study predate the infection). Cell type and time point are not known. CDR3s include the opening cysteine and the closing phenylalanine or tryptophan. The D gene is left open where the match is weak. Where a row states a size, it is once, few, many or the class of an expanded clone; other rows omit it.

CASRGQGANTEAFF	TGTGCCAGCAGAGGACAGGGGGCAAACACTGAAGCTTTCTTT	TRBD1	TRBV12-3/TRBV12-4	many	TRBJ1-1
CASSFRGGSTEAFF	TGTGCCAGCAGTTTCAGGGGAGGCAGCACTGAAGCTTTCTTT	.	TRBV12-3/TRBV12-4	few	TRBJ1-1
CASSLYRGTYEQYF	TGTGCCAGCAGCTTATACAGGGGAACCTACGAGCAGTACTTC	TRBD1	TRBV7-3	few	TRBJ2-7
CSARTSGREQYF	TGCAGTGCTAGGACTAGCGGGAGGGAGCAGTACTTC	TRBD2	TRBV20-1	few	TRBJ2-5
CASSSGLVVSGELFF	TGCGCCAGCAGCAGCGGCCTGGTGGTTTCCGGGGAGCTGTTTTTT	.	TRBV5-1	few	TRBJ2-2
CASSDDWAEQYF	TGTGCCAGCAGCGACGACTGGGCCGAGCAGTACTTC	.	TRBV7-9	few	TRBJ2-7
CASSLEVGRGALEGTDTQYF	TGTGCCAGCAGCTTGGAAGTCGGCCGCGGGGCCTTAGAAGGCACAGATACGCAGTATTTT	.	TRBV5-4	few	TRBJ2-3
CASSLGWETQYF	TGTGCCAGCAGCTTGGGGTGGGAGACCCAGTACTTC	.	TRBV5-5	many	TRBJ2-5
CAIMPAGTTDTQYF	TGTGCCATCATGCCAGCGGGAACCACAGATACGCAGTATTTT	TRBD2	TRBV10-3	.	TRBJ2-3
CASRLPGRSTEAFF	TGCGCCAGCAGGTTACCGGGCCGTTCAACTGAAGCTTTCTTT	.	TRBV4-1	.	TRBJ1-1
CASAPGGGLGELFF	TGCGCCAGCGCCCCAGGCGGGGGGCTCGGGGAGCTGTTTTTT	TRBD2	TRBV4-1	few	TRBJ2-2
CASSLTGNGATEAFF	TGTGCCAGCAGCTTAACAGGCAACGGGGCCACTGAAGCTTTCTTT	.	TRBV7-6	.	TRBJ1-1
CASSLASGGELFF	TGCGCCAGCAGCTTGGCGTCTGGCGGGGAGCTGTTTTTT	.	TRBV5-1	few	TRBJ2-2
CASSQNGPGQGLNEQFF	TGCGCCAGCAGTCAAAACGGCCCGGGACAGGGGCTAAATGAGCAGTTCTTC	TRBD1	TRBV23-1	.	TRBJ2-1
CATSSSRVADTQYF	TGTGCCACCAGTTCCTCGCGGGTTGCAGATACGCAGTATTTT	.	TRBV24-1	.	TRBJ2-3
CASSIAGGHYEQYF	TGTGCCAGTAGTATAGCCGGCGGACACTACGAGCAGTACTTC	.	TRBV19	.	TRBJ2-7
CASSQPSRAKNIQYF	TGTGCCAGCAGTCAGCCGTCCAGGGCCAAAAACATTCAGTACTTC	.	TRBV2	.	TRBJ2-4
CASSVRTGLANYGYTF	TGCGCCAGCAGCGTACGGACAGGGCTCGCTAACTATGGCTACACCTTC	TRBD1	TRBV5-1	.	TRBJ1-2
CASSSTERPGGTSPLHF	TGTGCCAGCAGCTCCACCGAACGGCCTGGGGGAACTTCACCCCTCCACTTT	.	TRBV13	few	TRBJ1-6
CASSLAHSGGAGELFF	TGTGCCAGCAGCTTAGCGCATTCGGGGGGGGCCGGGGAGCTGTTTTTT	TRBD2	TRBV7-8	few	TRBJ2-2
CASSFRLAADEQFF	TGTGCCAGCAGCTTTAGACTGGCTGCGGATGAGCAGTTCTTC	.	TRBV9	few	TRBJ2-1
CASSAGQLSNQPQHF	TGTGCCAGCAGCGCGGGACAGTTGAGCAATCAGCCCCAGCATTTT	TRBD1	TRBV11-2	.	TRBJ1-5
CASTPGGYGGWEQFF	TGTGCCAGCACCCCAGGGGGGTACGGCGGGTGGGAGCAGTTCTTC	.	TRBV12-3/TRBV12-4	.	TRBJ2-1
CASSQEGRGLFF	TGTGCCAGCAGCCAAGAGGGCAGGGGACTGTTCTTC	.	TRBV3-1	few	TRBJ2-1
CASSVWGLADGQPQHF	TGTGCCAGTAGTGTATGGGGTTTGGCAGACGGTCAGCCCCAGCATTTT	.	TRBV19	.	TRBJ1-5
CASASRSNEKLFF	TGTGCCAGCGCCTCCCGATCTAATGAAAAACTGTTTTTT	.	TRBV7-2	few	TRBJ1-4